The source of this T cell receptor beta chain is a study of T-cell reconstitution after alpha-beta-depleted transplantation in children. Overall study results and limits: There were reportedly several hundred expanded graft clones from which alpha-beta T cells came about two months after transplant. Newly made T cells mostly supplied T-cell counts and diversity one year after transplant. The study traced high day-60 TCRbeta diversity in some patients to surviving recipient T cells and thymic progenitors.

Remarks on this clonotype: No antigen is known for it.

Preparation of the TCRbeta library used unique molecular identifiers. TCRdb ran MiXCR on the PCR reads and lists one entry per CDR3 protein. The sample comprises some 310,000 distinct CDR3 sequences, about a quarter of which are singletons, and approximately 10% rests with the top ten. Germline lookup yields CDR1 SNHLY and CDR2 FYNNEI. V dropped 8 bases and J dropped 6 bases, with 17 bases sitting between them. This CDR3 spans 14 amino acids. This receptor was obtained from a male patient aged 10-17 years who had a stem cell transplant for acute lymphoblastic leukemia, so the T cells may come from the graft donor. The sequencing here drew on PBMCs, mostly from graft donor cells, taken 180 days after TCRalphabeta/CD19-depleted stem cell transplant. The rearrangement links TRBV2 to TRBJ2-1; D may be TRBD1 or TRBD2 (5 bases each). DNA for the CDR3: TGTGCCAGCTCAGAGGGGTCAGTACCCAATGAGCAGTTCTTC. Translated: CASSEGSVPNEQFF.